This T cell receptor (beta chain) was identified during a study of T cell repertoires in cytomegalovirus infection (dated by TCRdb to between 2019 and 2020). With respect to the entire study: The HLA type of each donor mattered for the analysis, because public TCR beta signatures pointed to carriage of CMV infection along with the matching HLA type. Here is what the overall study found, with its caveats: In both this cohort and an independent cohort of some 370 donors, the cumulative frequency of public TCR beta family members distinguished carriers of CMV infection plus the relevant HLA type. In the ex vivo response, HLA-C-restricted CMV-specific TCR beta clonotypes were dominant, and in two of eight donors the single most frequent clonotype came from this HLA-C-restricted group.

The CDR3 spans 16 amino acids, including both terminal residues. Kept here is only the CDR3 DNA, which spans 48 bases and is read in frame from base 1. Trimming takes 3 bases from V and 3 bases from J, and the germline ends sit 18 bases apart. Sequencing instrument: Illumina HiSeq 1500. TCRdb reprocessed the public reads (quality trimming at Q25 with fastp, clone calling with MiXCR) and kept in-frame beta chains. A single entry per CDR3 protein holds the most common genes and DNA from its merged rows. In all, the sample holds approximately 700,000 distinct CDR3 sequences, and under 40% of those were seen once. Clones ranked in the top ten supply around 2.6% of the sample. Note on this clonotype: The specificity of this receptor is unknown. This CDR3 fails to terminate in the conserved phenylalanine or tryptophan, so it likely reflects a read error.

Sequenced: PBMCs. The clonotype comes from a human donor in good health (CMV status not recorded). Some clones in this sample may be carry-over from other donors' samples. The rearranged chain carries TRBV12-3 or TRBV12-4 and TRBJ2-7; TRBD2 could be the D gene, as 5 bases match. The bases read TGTGCCAGCAGTTTGGTTACCGCGGGCCCACTCTACGAGCAGTACTCC. It translates to CASSLVTAGPLYEQYS.